Following are 8 T cell receptor beta chains from one sample sequenced in a study of CD8 T cells in Susac syndrome (dated by TCRdb to the late 2010s). Libraries were built with the immunoSEQ multiplex PCR assay. RNA was extracted with the RNeasy kit and roughly 0.45 to 1 ug was reverse transcribed using random hexamers. TCRdb reran the public reads through fastp at Q25 and MiXCR, keeping productive beta chains. Every entry covers one CDR3 protein and lists the most common genes and DNA from its rows. This sample holds about 60,000 distinct CDR3 sequences; around 94% were observed only once. The ten biggest clones cover nearly 0.2% of the sample. Sequenced: CD8+ T cells from PBMCs. The receptors stem from a human donor in good health.

The rearrangement links TRBV12-3 or TRBV12-4 to TRBJ1-2, with D unclear. The germline V and J ends were trimmed by 3 bases and 6 bases, with 8 bases remaining between them. The CDR3 is 12 amino acids. CDR3 residues: CASSLGPHGYTF. The CDR3 coding sequence is TGTGCCAGCAGTTTGGGCCCGCATGGCTACACCTTC.

This chain uses TRBV9 with TRBJ2-3, with 7 bases aligning to TRBD2. The CDR3 extends over 17 amino acids. Germline lookup yields CDR1 SGDLS and CDR2 YYNGEE. V was pared by 0 bases and J by 2 bases, with 9 bases of the junction left unmatched. The CDR3 bases are TGTGCCAGCAGCGTAGAATTAGGAACTAGCGCCACAGATACGCAGTATTTT. As protein: CASSVELGTSATDTQYF.

This chain links TRBV10-2 with TRBJ2-7, with D perhaps TRBD2 (7 bases). Germline CDR1 WSHSY, CDR2 SAAADI. The V gene lost 6 bases and the J gene lost 5 bases, with 17 bases spanning the gap. The CDR3 is 14 amino acids. The CDR3 bases are TGCGCCAGCAGCCGGGGGGCAGGGAGCGACGAGCAGTACTTC. Protein product: CASSRGAGSDEQYF.

The chain uses TRBV6-5 and TRBJ2-1, with D unresolved. CDR3 size: 14 residues. Germline loops: CDR1 MNHEY, CDR2 SVGAGI. V lost 0 bases to trimming and J lost 3 bases, with 6 bases between them. The CDR3 region has the DNA TGTGCCAGCAGTTACTCAATAGACTACAATGAGCAGTTCTTC. Its translation is CASSYSIDYNEQFF.

In its sample, this clonotype was seen once. V gene TRBV7-9 combines with J gene TRBJ1-1; D remains ambiguous. CDR1 SEHNR and CDR2 FQNEAQ come from the germline V gene (reference sequence). The ends were cut back, 4 bases at V and 2 bases at J, with 14 bases in the middle. The CDR3 runs 15 residues. This chain's CDR3 is CASSSLGVENTEAFF. The CDR3 coding sequence is TGTGCCAGCAGCTCCCTCGGGGTGGAAAACACTGAAGCTTTCTTT.

The genes are TRBV7-9 and TRBJ1-2; D is unclear. V lost 5 bases, J lost 3 bases, and 13 bases lay in between. The CDR3 totals 14 residues. The germline V gene encodes CDR1 SEHNR and CDR2 FQNEAQ (reference sequence). The CDR3 sequence: CASSPLREDYGYTF. CDR3 sequence (DNA): TGTGCCAGCAGCCCATTAAGGGAGGACTATGGCTACACCTTC.

The chain recombines TRBV5-1 with TRBJ2-5; TRBD1 matches 10 bases. The V and J ends lost 1 base and 5 bases, in that order; junction bases with no gene match: 5. CDR1 and CDR2 (germline): SGHRS, YFSETQ. The CDR3 spans 15 residues. The chain's CDR3 is CASSLSGQGLETQYF. The CDR3 DNA sequence: TGCGCCAGCAGCTTGTCGGGACAGGGGCTGGAGACCCAGTACTTC.

This chain connects TRBV7-9 to TRBJ1-2, with D uncertain. Germline assignment: CDR1 SEHNR and CDR2 FQNEAQ (reference sequence). Trimming took off 2 bases at V and 6 bases at J, with 10 bases between the two ends. The CDR3 has 13 residues. The CDR3 region is CASSLIFSDGYTF. The CDR3 region has the DNA TGTGCCAGCAGCTTAATTTTCTCTGATGGCTACACCTTC. The entire variable domain, with the rest obtained from reference TRBV7-9 and TRBJ1-2, is as follows: DTGVSQNPRHKITKRGQNVTFRCDPISEHNRLYWYRQTLGQGPEFLTYFQNEAQLEKSRLLSDRFSAERPKGSFSTLEIQRTEQGDSAMYLCASSLIFSDGYTFGSGTRLTVV.